This T cell receptor beta chain was obtained from a study of spatial heterogeneity in lung cancer. The study, taken as a whole, reports: Higher tumor mutation counts went along with higher counts of expanded intratumoral alpha and beta TCRs. Expanded TCRs that were ubiquitous or regional had counts tracking ubiquitous and regional nonsynonymous mutations, respectively. Approximate estimated coverage of tumor T cells amounted to about 7% for alpha and 13% for beta chains.

Described time point: sample taken at primary tumor resection. The 60 to 80 donors had untreated early-stage non-small cell lung cancer. Whole RNA came from tumor, nontumor lung or frozen PBMC and was sequenced without being sorted. MiXCR, applied by TCRdb to the 5' RACE reads, yields one record per CDR3 protein. The sample shows 9,900 or so distinct CDR3 sequences, roughly 12% of them seen only once. The CDR3 runs 15 residues. Trimming cost V 8 bases and J 4 bases, with 18 bases left between them. CDR1 is SGHAT and CDR2 is FQDESV in the germline V gene (reference sequence). With respect to this clonotype: Its target is unknown.

The receptor was isolated from a male donor with early-stage non-small cell lung cancer. The V gene is TRBV11-1, the J gene TRBJ2-1, with TRBD2 as a possible D gene (6 bases). The source was lung tumor tissue, collected at surgery. CDR3 amino acids: CASLAGLAQYNEQFF. The CDR3, as DNA: TGTGCCAGCCTGGCTGGCCTAGCGCAATACAATGAGCAGTTCTTC.